A selection of T cell receptor beta chains follows, all from one sample in a study of spatial heterogeneity in lung cancer. TCRdb reprocessed the 5' RACE reads with MiXCR, giving one entry per CDR3 protein. The table lists approximately 90,000 distinct CDR3 sequences, roughly 9.5% of them singletons. The material was PBMCs, obtained at surgery. The source is a male donor with early-stage non-small cell lung cancer. Both conserved end residues are part of each CDR3. The order of the fields is CDR3 length, V gene, clone size, D gene, J gene, CDR3 protein, CDR3 DNA. A D gene is named only where the DNA matches it firmly. Clone size is shown for a subset of rows, as once, few, many or a class of expanded clone.

14	TRBV9	many	TRBD1	TRBJ1-2	CASSVWGTDYGYTF	TGTGCCAGCAGCGTATGGGGGACAGACTATGGCTACACCTTC
15	TRBV5-4	NA	TRBD1	TRBJ2-3	CASSSGGRGPDTQYF	TGTGCCAGCAGCTCCGGCGGCAGGGGGCCAGATACGCAGTATTTT
13	TRBV7-2	NA	NA	TRBJ2-7	CASSYVGSYEQYF	TGTGCCAGCAGCTACGTTGGGTCCTACGAGCAGTACTTC
15	TRBV28	many	NA	TRBJ1-6	CASSLSRGNNSPLHF	TGTGCCAGCAGTTTATCCAGGGGTAATAATTCACCCCTCCACTTT
16	TRBV6-1	few	TRBD2	TRBJ2-3	CAIKLAGGPSTDTQYF	TGTGCCATCAAACTAGCGGGAGGGCCGAGCACAGATACGCAGTATTTT
15	TRBV7-2	NA	TRBD1	TRBJ1-2	CASSHSLGQNYGYTF	TGTGCCAGCAGTCACTCACTGGGACAGAACTATGGCTACACCTTC
14	TRBV7-9	few	NA	TRBJ1-1	CASSRTVGDAEAFF	TGTGCCAGCAGTAGGACGGTGGGCGACGCTGAAGCTTTCTTT
14	TRBV5-6	NA	TRBD1	TRBJ2-3	CASSRQGPRGTQYF	TGTGCCAGCAGCCGACAGGGGCCCCGGGGTACGCAGTATTTT
13	TRBV6-2/TRBV6-3	many	NA	TRBJ1-2	CASSPTGNYGYTF	TGTGCCAGCAGCCCCACCGGCAACTATGGCTACACCTTC
15	TRBV10-3	many	NA	TRBJ1-3	CAISDGQLSGNTIYF	TGTGCCATCAGTGACGGACAGTTGTCCGGAAACACCATATATTTT
19	TRBV11-3	many	TRBD2	TRBJ2-3	CASSPGRASGAEGTDTQYF	TGTGCCAGCAGCCCAGGTCGGGCTAGCGGGGCCGAGGGCACAGATACGCAGTATTTT
13	TRBV11-2	NA	NA	TRBJ2-4	CASTNMAKNIQYF	TGTGCCAGCACCAACATGGCCAAAAACATTCAGTACTTC
14	TRBV12-3/TRBV12-4	few	TRBD1	TRBJ1-1	CASSLTGGGTEAFF	TGTGCCAGCAGTCTTACAGGGGGCGGCACTGAAGCTTTCTTT
14	TRBV2	NA	TRBD2	TRBJ2-7	CASSKEVAGPKQYF	TGTGCCAGCAGCAAGGAGGTAGCGGGGCCTAAGCAGTACTTC
13	TRBV7-9	many	NA	TRBJ1-1	CASSHSPGGEAFF	TGTGCCAGCAGCCACTCGCCGGGGGGAGAAGCTTTCTTT
17	TRBV5-1	NA	TRBD2	TRBJ2-3	CASSLELAGRDTDTQYF	TGCGCCAGCAGCTTGGAATTAGCGGGAAGGGACACAGATACGCAGTATTTT
13	TRBV7-9	medium-sized	NA	TRBJ2-1	CASSLGAYNEQFF	TGCGCCAGCAGCTTGGGCGCCTACAATGAGCAGTTCTTC